This T cell receptor (beta chain) is from a study of beta chain features in type 1 diabetes. Comments on this clone: The antigen is not known.

Via CD45RO/CCR7/CD25/CD127/CD95/CD27, cells of the CD4+ naive, central memory, regulatory and stem cell-like memory subsets were sorted. General study findings and limits: When Type 1 diabetes patients were examined, their TCRB CDR3s proved moderately but significantly shorter in all four CD4+ subsets. For type 1 diabetes patients, VDJ junctions showed fewer insertions and more deletions. In these data, an HLA type influence on TCRB rearrangement remained unresolved. Among patients, naive, central memory and Treg TCRB repertoires appeared more similar than among healthy donors.

Germline loops: CDR1 SQVTM, CDR2 ANQGSEA. The V and J ends lost 4 bases and 3 bases respectively, with 12 bases between them. The CDR3 spans 14 residues. The whole isolated RNA underwent reverse transcription, so sequencing captured expressed TCRB transcripts. TCRdb keeps only in-frame clones here, not all; method: immunoSEQ multiplex PCR. The sample shows hundreds of thousands of clones, roughly 12% of them seen only once. The source of this sequence is a woman in her late teens or twenties with type 1 diabetes. J is TRBJ2-2 and V is TRBV29-1, with D perhaps TRBD2 (6 bases). The specimen was naive CD4+ T cells from blood. CDR3 residues: CSVAYGGHTGELFF. CDR3 in DNA: TGCAGCGTTGCCTACGGGGGACACACCGGGGAGCTGTTTTTT.